Listed below are T cell receptor beta chains from one sample, sequenced in a study of OX40 agonist ivuxolimab in advanced cancers. Measured with immunoSEQ multiplex PCR; TCRdb has only the in-frame clones, and not every one. This sample has 40,000 or so clones, with 80% to 90% found just once. This specimen consisted of CD4+ or CD8+ T cells sorted from blood, obtained in a trial of the OX40 agonist ivuxolimab. The origin of the receptors is an adult with an advanced solid tumor such as melanoma, head and neck, liver or kidney cancer. The CDR3 runs from the conserved cysteine through the conserved F or W. D genes are given only for firm matches. Clone size is not always given. Where it is, it says once, few, many or a class for expanded clones.

j_call v_call clone_size d_call cdr3_nt cdr3_aa
TRBJ1-1 TRBV12-5 once - TGTGCTAGTGGTCCCTCCTGGGGACAAGGGGCTGAAGCTTTCTTT CASGPSWGQGAEAFF
TRBJ1-5 TRBV10-3 - - TGTGCCATCAGCCCGGACACTTATCAGCCCCAGCATTTT CAISPDTYQPQHF
TRBJ1-1 TRBV9 - - TGTGCCAGCAGCGTAGGGGTACGGAACACTGAAGCTTTCTTT CASSVGVRNTEAFF
TRBJ2-1 TRBV6-6 - - TGTGCCAGCAGTTCAGCCCGGACGGGGCGACGCGAGCAGTTCTTC CASSSARTGRREQFF
TRBJ1-1 TRBV28 - - TGTGCCAGCAGTTTATCAGGGAGCACTGAAGCTTTCTTT CASSLSGSTEAFF
TRBJ1-5 TRBV27 - - TGTGCCAGCAGATTGGGTCTCAACTGGAATCAGCCCCAGCATTTT CASRLGLNWNQPQHF
TRBJ2-5 TRBV15 - - TGTGCCACCAGCAGAGATTCCGCTAGCGTACAAGAGACCCAGTACTTC CATSRDSASVQETQYF
TRBJ2-1 TRBV10-2 - - TGCGCCAGCACGGAGTTCCGGAATGAGCAGTTCTTC CASTEFRNEQFF
TRBJ1-1 TRBV29-1 - TRBD1 TGCAGCGTTACAGGGGGAACTGAAGCTTTCTTT CSVTGGTEAFF
TRBJ1-2 TRBV4-2 - - TGTGCCAGCAGCCAAAGTCACGGATCGATATATGGCTACACCTTC CASSQSHGSIYGYTF
TRBJ1-1 TRBV5-8 once - TGTGCCCTCCAAACCCCGGGGGATTACACTGAAGCTTTCTTT CALQTPGDYTEAFF
TRBJ2-5 TRBV7-6 once TRBD2 TGTGCCAGCAGCTTAAGCGGGGGGGCCTTGACCCAGTACTTC CASSLSGGALTQYF
TRBJ2-1 TRBV5-4 - - TGTGCCAGCAGCTTGATAGGGTTTTACAATGAGCAGTTCTTC CASSLIGFYNEQFF
TRBJ1-5 TRBV19 - - TGTGCCAGTAGTATTGGGGGGGCGGGTCAGCCCCAGCATTTT CASSIGGAGQPQHF
TRBJ2-3 TRBV9 - TRBD1 TGTGCCAGCAGCGTAGGGACAGGACAAGATACGCAGTATTTT CASSVGTGQDTQYF
TRBJ1-5 TRBV5-8 few - TGTGCCAGCAGCTTGGCAGGGATCAGCAATCAGCCCCAGCATTTT CASSLAGISNQPQHF
TRBJ2-6 TRBV6-6 - - TGTGCCAGCAGCCCCCGCTCTGGGGCCAACGTCCTGACTTTC CASSPRSGANVLTF
TRBJ2-1 TRBV4-1 - - TGCGCCAGCAGCAGGCAGGGGACCTACAATGAGCAGTTCTTC CASSRQGTYNEQFF
TRBJ2-1 TRBV7-9 - TRBD1 TGTGCCAGCAGCCCCCGACAGGGTACGAATGAGCAGTTCTTC CASSPRQGTNEQFF
TRBJ2-7 TRBV18 - - TGTGCCAGCTCACGTACGCGAGAGGTTGAGCAGTACTTC CASSRTREVEQYF
TRBJ1-2 TRBV7-4 - TRBD1 TGTGCCAGCAGCTGGGGACAGGGAGATGTCGGCTACACCTTC CASSWGQGDVGYTF
TRBJ2-1 TRBV28 - - TGTGCCAGCACCCGTGGGATGGAGCCGAATTACAATGAGCAGTTCTTC CASTRGMEPNYNEQFF
TRBJ1-2 TRBV5-6 - - TGTGCCAGCAGCCCCCAGCGACAGGTGCACTACACCTTC CASSPQRQVHYTF